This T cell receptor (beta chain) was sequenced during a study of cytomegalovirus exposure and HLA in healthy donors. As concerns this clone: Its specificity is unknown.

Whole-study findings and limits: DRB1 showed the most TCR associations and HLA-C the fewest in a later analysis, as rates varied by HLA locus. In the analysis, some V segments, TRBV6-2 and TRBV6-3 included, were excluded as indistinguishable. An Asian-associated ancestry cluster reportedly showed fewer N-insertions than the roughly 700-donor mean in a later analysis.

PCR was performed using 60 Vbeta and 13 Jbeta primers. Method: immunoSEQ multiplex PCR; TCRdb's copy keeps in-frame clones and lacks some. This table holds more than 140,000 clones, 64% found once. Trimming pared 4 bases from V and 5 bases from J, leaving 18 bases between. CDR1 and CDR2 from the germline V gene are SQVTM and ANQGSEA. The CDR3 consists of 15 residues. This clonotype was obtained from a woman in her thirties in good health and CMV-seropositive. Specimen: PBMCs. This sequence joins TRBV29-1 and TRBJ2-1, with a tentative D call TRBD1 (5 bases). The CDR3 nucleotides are TGCAGCGTTGGATCACATGACAGAATCAACAATGAGCAGTTCTTC. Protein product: CSVGSHDRINNEQFF.